This TCR beta chain is from a study of blood T cell repertoires in COVID-19. Profiled with immunoSEQ multiplex PCR; TCRdb holds only in-frame clones, not every one. The table shows about 250,000 clones, with 88% occurring only once. The germline gives CDR1 MNHEY, CDR2 SVGAGI. This CDR3 region has 15 residues. V gave up 8 bases and J gave up 2 bases, with 16 bases separating them. This clonotype originated in a young woman with COVID-19, enrolled during active disease. This rearrangement joins TRBV6-5 to TRBJ2-4; possible D gene TRBD2, 7 bases. Sample: peripheral blood. CDR3 coding DNA: TGTGCCAGCGGGGAGGGGGGCGCCCCCAAAAACATTCAGTACTTC. Translating it yields CASGEGGAPKNIQYF.